Presented here are 22 T cell receptor beta chains from one specimen sequenced in a study of blood T cell repertoires in COVID-19 (dated by TCRdb to about 2020). Library preparation was by the immunoSEQ multiplex PCR assay. The source is immuneACCESS, and TCRdb retained only in-frame sequences with V and J called. Part of the clones is not carried over; for the studies checked, unresolved V genes explain less than half of this, and the remainder is unexplained. Present in this sample are over 50,000 clones, about 78% of which were seen just once. Jointly, the top ten make up less than 25% of the sample. Material: peripheral blood. These receptors were collected from a man older than 75 with active or convalescent COVID-19.

This sequence joins TRBV25-1 and TRBJ2-5, with TRBD2 matching over 9 bases. The germline CDR1 and CDR2 sequences are MGHDK and SYGVNS. J gave up 4 bases and V 6 bases, and 12 bases lay outside the gene matches. This CDR3 spans 16 amino acids. The CDR3 sequence is CASRVPGVAGVETQYF. The CDR3 coding sequence is TGTGCCAGCAGAGTCCCAGGAGTAGCGGGGGTAGAGACCCAGTACTTC.

This clone was found a few times. V gene TRBV7-2 combines with J gene TRBJ2-2; 8 positions agree with TRBD2. The V segment lost 4 bases and the J segment 7 bases; nucleotides outside the gene matches: 5. CDR3 length: 14 residues. Germline CDR1 SGHTA, CDR2 FQGNSA. In nucleotides, the CDR3 is TGTGCCAGCAGCTGGGGACTAGAAGGCGGGGAGCTGTTTTTT. The encoded protein is CASSWGLEGGELFF.

CDR3 region: CASRTGAGNTQYF. CDR3 DNA: TGTGCCAGTAGGACGGGAGCAGGGAATACGCAGTATTTT. V gene TRBV5-6 combines with J gene TRBJ2-3; a weak D match, TRBD2 (6 bases). Trimming took 8 bases from V and 7 from J, leaving 17 bases between them. The CDR3 is 13 residues long. The germline gives CDR1 SGHDT, CDR2 YYEEEE.

The chain recombines TRBV5-1 with TRBJ1-3; 9 bases agree with TRBD1. V lost 4 bases, J lost 6 bases, and 11 bases stayed unmatched. The CDR3 runs 16 residues. CDR1 and CDR2 (germline): SGHRS, YFSETQ. CDR3 sequence (DNA): TGCGCCAGCAGCCGAAAAACAGGGGGCGAGGTAAACACCATATATTTT. It codes for CASSRKTGGEVNTIYF.

The rearrangement uses TRBV28 and TRBJ2-5; D is unclear. Per the germline V gene, CDR1 is MDHEN and CDR2 is SYDVKM. The CDR3 length is 16 residues. V was shortened by 7 bases and J by 2 bases, with 20 bases between the two germline ends. The CDR3 loop is CASKKEQTEQQETQYF. CDR3 in DNA: TGTGCCAGCAAGAAGGAGCAGACCGAACAACAAGAGACCCAGTACTTC.

This chain links TRBV1 with TRBJ2-1; the DNA was not used to check the table's D call, TRBD2. TRBV1 counts as a pseudogene. The CDR3 is made up of 14 amino acids. DNA for the CDR3: TGCACCAGCAGCCAAATTGGTAAGTGTAGCGAGCAGTTCTTC. Amino acid sequence: CTSSQIGKCSEQFF.

This CDR3 is CASSQLTTGLACNEQFF. Written as DNA, the CDR3 is TGCGCCAGCAGTCAATTGACTACGGGACTAGCGTGCAATGAGCAGTTCTTC. The gene calls are TRBV23-1 and TRBJ2-1; TRBD2 matches at 10 bases. TRBV23-1 is an ORF for which the function is uncertain. CDR3 size: 17 residues. After removal of 1 base from V and 6 bases from J, the junction contained 9 bases not matched to a gene.

The chain recombines TRBV7-9 with TRBJ2-5; unclear D gene. The length of the CDR3 is 12 residues. Germline CDR1 is SEHNR and CDR2 is FQNEAQ (reference sequence). V was pared by 6 bases and J by 5 bases, with 10 bases between. The CDR3 DNA reads TGTGCCAGCAGTTTGTCCGGGGAGACCCAGTACTTC. Amino acids: CASSLSGETQYF.

The chain uses TRBV7-9 and TRBJ2-7, with TRBD1 matching over 8 bases. Germline V gene data show CDR1 as SEHNR and CDR2 as FQNEAQ (reference sequence). This CDR3 has 15 residues. V shed 5 bases and J 5 bases; nucleotides not matched to a gene: 11. The CDR3 bases are TGTGCCAGCAGCCCTACCGGACAGGGTGGGAACGAGCAGTACTTC. It encodes CASSPTGQGGNEQYF.

This chain links TRBV6-5 with TRBJ2-7, with 8 bases that match TRBD1. The CDR3 contains 15 residues. The V segment lost 6 bases and the J segment 1 base; nucleotides outside the gene matches: 8. Germline V gene sequence: CDR1 MNHEY, CDR2 SVGAGI. CDR3 in DNA: TGTGCCAGCAGAATGATTGGACAGGGATCCTACGAGCAGTACTTC. It codes for CASRMIGQGSYEQYF.

This clone was seen a single time. The chain recombines TRBV19 with TRBJ1-5, with a tentative D call TRBD1 (6 bases). V was pared by 6 bases and J by 8 bases, with 14 bases between. In germline, CDR1 is LNHDA, CDR2 SQIVND (reference sequence). The CDR3 runs to 13 residues. The CDR3, as DNA: TGTGCCAGTAGCACAGGGATAGAGGAGCCCCAGCATTTT. It codes for CASSTGIEEPQHF.

V usage is TRBV18 and J usage is TRBJ2-5; D is unclear. V dropped 0 bases and J dropped 2 bases, with 7 bases sitting between them. Germline CDR1 is KGHSH and CDR2 is LQKENI. CDR3 length equals 14 residues. The CDR3 region has the DNA TGTGCCAGCTCACCACCGTATCCGCAAGAGACCCAGTACTTC. Residues: CASSPPYPQETQYF.

The chain employs TRBV5-4 and TRBJ2-1; 12 nucleotides match TRBD2. CDR3 size: 15 residues. Unmatched junction bases numbered 1, after V lost 4 bases and J lost 2 bases. Germline V CDR1 and CDR2: SGHNT, YYREEE (reference sequence). CDR3 in DNA: TGTGCCAGCAGCAGGACTAGCGGGACCTACAATGAGCAGTTCTTC. This encodes CASSRTSGTYNEQFF. The entire variable domain, with the rest obtained from reference TRBV5-4 and TRBJ2-1, is as follows: ETGVTQSPTHLIKTRGQQVTLRCSSQSGHNTVSWYQQALGQGPQFIFQYYREEENGRGNFPPRFSGLQFPNYSSELNVNALELDDSALYLCASSRTSGTYNEQFFGPGTRLTVL.

A single count supports this clone. The gene calls are TRBV7-3 and TRBJ2-2; tentatively, D is TRBD2 (7 bases). In germline, CDR1 is SGHTA, CDR2 FQGTGA. V dropped 7 bases and J dropped 6 bases, with 21 bases sitting between them. This CDR3 has 16 amino acids. For the CDR3, the DNA is TGTGCCAGCACCCCCCAGTACGGGGGGCAAGCCGGGGAGCTGTTTTTT. It translates to CASTPQYGGQAGELFF.

The V call is TRBV28, the J call TRBJ1-6; D uncertain. The CDR3 spans 11 residues. In germline, CDR1 is MDHEN, CDR2 SYDVKM. V lost 5 bases, J lost 10 bases, and 6 bases lay in between. CDR3 region: CASSRESPLHF. DNA for the CDR3: TGTGCCAGCAGTCGGGAATCACCCCTCCACTTT.

This chain uses TRBV6-5 with TRBJ1-5; 10 bases are a match to TRBD1. The CDR3 sequence is 16 residues long. Trimming took 4 bases from V and 4 from J; bases not matched to a gene: 7. From germline, CDR1 is MNHEY and CDR2 SVGAGI. The CDR3 coding sequence is TGTGCCAGCAGTTCCCTGACAGGGGGCGAGAATCAGCCCCAGCATTTT. It yields the protein CASSSLTGGENQPQHF.

The chain couples TRBV6-5 to TRBJ2-5; a weak D match, TRBD2 (5 bases). This CDR3 is built from 13 residues. The germline V gene has CDR1 MNHEY and CDR2 SVGAGI. Trimming pared 6 bases from V and 5 bases from J, leaving 13 bases between. The DNA of the CDR3 is TGTGCCAGCAGCCGGACTCAAACGGAGACCCAGTACTTC. Translation: CASSRTQTETQYF.

The V call is TRBV5-1, the J call TRBJ2-1, with TRBD1 matching 9 bases. In germline, CDR1 is SGHRS, CDR2 YFSETQ. This CDR3 is built from 17 residues. V dropped 0 bases and J dropped 15; count of bases not matched to a gene: 19. CDR3 in amino acids: CASSLDFSGTGYQFLFF. CDR3 bases: TGCGCCAGCAGCTTGGATTTTAGTGGGACAGGGTACCAATTTCTGTTCTTC.

The chain employs TRBV28 and TRBJ1-1; 8 bases align to TRBD1. CDR3 length equals 15 residues. Losses at the gene ends were 5 bases for V and 2 bases for J; bases not matched to a gene: 7. Germline assignment: CDR1 MDHEN and CDR2 SYDVKM. The CDR3 region is CASSTPTGGNTEAFF. As DNA, the CDR3 is TGTGCCAGCAGTACCCCAACAGGGGGTAACACTGAAGCTTTCTTT. The full variable domain, its missing parts supplied by reference TRBV28 and TRBJ1-1, is DVKVTQSSRYLVKRTGEKVFLECVQDMDHENMFWYRQDPGLGLRLIYFSYDVKMKEKGDIPEGYSVSREKKERFSLILESASTNQTSMYLCASSTPTGGNTEAFFGQGTRLTVV.

V usage is TRBV3-1 (or the pseudogene TRBV3-2) and J usage is TRBJ2-2; weak D call: TRBD1 (6 bases). The V gene lost 2 bases and the J gene lost 4 bases, with 11 bases spanning the gap. The germline V gene has CDR1 LGHDT and CDR2 YNNKEL (reference sequence). This CDR3 spans 15 amino acids. Here the CDR3 reads CASSQNRESTGELFF. The CDR3 DNA reads as TGTGCCAGCAGCCAAAACAGGGAAAGCACCGGGGAGCTGTTTTTT.

This clone was recorded a few times. The chain has TRBV30 and TRBJ1-1, with unresolved D. With 2 bases removed from V and 0 bases from J, the gap between germline ends came to 16 bases. The CDR3 extends over 16 amino acids. The germline gives CDR1 GTSNPN, CDR2 SVGIG (reference sequence). CDR3 coding DNA: TGTGCCTGGAGTTTATCGGATGGGCTGCTGAACACTGAAGCTTTCTTT. Translating it yields CAWSLSDGLLNTEAFF. Drawing the rest from reference TRBV30 and TRBJ1-1, the complete variable domain is SQTIHQWPATLVQPVGSPLSLECTVEGTSNPNLYWYRQAAGRGLQLLFYSVGIGQISSEVPQNLSASRPQDRQFILSSKKLLLSDSGFYLCAWSLSDGLLNTEAFFGQGTRLTVV.

CDR3 bases: TGTGCCAGCAGCCAAGAAGTCGAGGGCAGGGGCTATGGCTACACCTTC. Amino acids: CASSQEVEGRGYGYTF. The chain has TRBV4-2 and TRBJ1-2; D is possibly TRBD1 (6 bases). V shed 0 bases and J shed 4 bases, with 15 bases lying between them. CDR1 is LGHNA, CDR2 YNFKEQ, per germline. The CDR3 runs to 16 residues.